This entry lists 10 T cell receptor beta chains sequenced from one sample in a study of memory CD4+ T cells and cytomegalovirus serostatus. Assay used: immunoSEQ multiplex PCR; TCRdb lists only in-frame clones, some missing. The sample consists of about 41,000 clones, about four fifths of them appearing once. Single viable CD3+CD4+CD8-CD45RO+ cells were sorted as the memory CD4+ T cells. The sequencing input was memory CD4+ T cells from blood. The source is an adult in good health and CMV-seronegative.

The rearrangement joins TRBV30 to TRBJ2-4; D is perhaps TRBD1 (5 bases). Trimming shortened V by 2 bases and J by 6 bases, and 11 bases separated the two germline ends. This CDR3 is 13 amino acids long. Germline CDR1 and CDR2: GTSNPN and SVGIG (reference sequence). CDR3 nucleotides: TGTGCCTGGAGTTCCGACAGTCTAAACATTCAGTACTTC. Residues: CAWSSDSLNIQYF.

This chain joins TRBV5-1 and TRBJ1-1; possible D gene TRBD1, 5 bases. The CDR3 sequence is 15 residues long. Germline CDR1 and CDR2: SGHRS and YFSETQ. The V and J ends lost 0 bases and 2 bases respectively, with 11 bases between them. The CDR3 is CASSLAGGGNTEAFF. The CDR3, as DNA: TGCGCCAGCAGCTTGGCCGGGGGTGGAAACACTGAAGCTTTCTTT.

V usage is TRBV25-1 and J usage is TRBJ1-1; no clear D gene. CDR1 is MGHDK, CDR2 SYGVNS, per germline. This CDR3 spans 14 amino acids. With 5 bases removed from V and 1 base from J, the gap between germline ends came to 11 bases. This CDR3 reads CASSRSGSNTEAFF. The CDR3, as DNA: TGTGCCAGCAGTCGGTCAGGATCGAACACTGAAGCTTTCTTT.

The chain combines TRBV6-1 with TRBJ1-1; no reliable D call. V lost 7 bases and J 10 bases, leaving 10 bases between the germline ends. CDR1 and CDR2 (germline): MNHNS, SASEGT. The CDR3 is 10 residues long. CDR3 DNA sequence: TGTGCCAGCAAGAGAGGGCGAGCTTTCTTT. Amino acid sequence: CASKRGRAFF.

The chain uses TRBV21-1 and TRBJ2-3; the listed D gene, TRBD2, was not tested against the DNA. TRBV21-1 is recorded as a pseudogene. The CDR3 spans 13 residues. Written as DNA, the CDR3 is TGTGCCAGCATCGAAATCGGGTCAGATACGCAGTATTTT. Translated, it gives CASIEIGSDTQYF.

This clone was seen a few times. The CDR3 nucleotides are TGTGCCAGCAGAGGGACAGCTGGAAACACCATATATTTT. This sequence encodes CASRGTAGNTIYF. The chain links TRBV6-1 to TRBJ1-3; 7 positions agree with TRBD1. Per germline, CDR1 MNHNS and CDR2 SASEGT. The ends lost 6 bases at V and 2 bases at J; junction bases unmatched: 1. The CDR3 sequence is 13 residues long.

The V call is TRBV6-6, the J call TRBJ1-1; D unresolved. V lost 0 bases and J lost 0, with 11 bases in between. The length of the CDR3 is 16 residues. Germline V gives CDR1 MNHNY, CDR2 SVGAGI (reference sequence). CDR3 DNA: TGTGCCAGCAGTTACTCTCGATTAAGTCTGAACACTGAAGCTTTCTTT. Translation: CASSYSRLSLNTEAFF.

J is TRBJ1-2 and V is TRBV5-5; D unclear. The CDR3 is made up of 14 amino acids. CDR1 SGHKS and CDR2 YYEKEE come from the germline V gene (reference sequence). Deletions cut 0 bases from V and 5 bases from J, with 11 bases between. Written as DNA, the CDR3 is TGTGCCAGCAGCTTGGGGTGGCCCCCGTATGGCTACACCTTC. It is translated as CASSLGWPPYGYTF.

CDR3 DNA: TGTGCCAGCAGTTACTCTGGGACAGGGAAGTCACCCCTCCACTTT. Translated: CASSYSGTGKSPLHF. The V and J genes are TRBV6-5 and TRBJ1-6, with 9 bases fitting TRBD1. The germline CDR1 and CDR2 sequences are MNHEY and SVGAGI. V lost 0 bases and J lost 10; bases outside the gene matches: 4. The CDR3 covers 15 residues.

This clone was picked up one time. J is TRBJ2-7 and V is TRBV4-2; D is ambiguous. Trimming removed 0 bases at V and 2 bases at J, with 11 bases between. Looked up from germline, CDR1 is LGHNA and CDR2 is YNFKEQ. The CDR3 is made up of 15 amino acids. The CDR3 is CASSQEALGPYEQYF. The CDR3 nucleotides are TGTGCCAGCAGCCAAGAGGCTCTCGGCCCCTACGAGCAGTACTTC.